The 30 T cell receptor beta chains below were found in one sample sequenced in a study of cytomegalovirus exposure and HLA in healthy donors. PCR employed 60 Vbeta and 13 Jbeta primers. Produced via immunoSEQ multiplex PCR; TCRdb's table is partial and in-frame only. The table lists tens of thousands of clones, roughly nine tenths of them singletons. Sample: PBMCs. Receptors were obtained from a man between 25 and 39 years old in good health and CMV-seropositive.

The chain couples TRBV6-5 to TRBJ2-1; 16 bases align to TRBD2. The CDR3 covers 15 residues. Germline values: CDR1 MNHEY, CDR2 SVGAGI. Trimming took 2 bases from V and 9 from J; bases not matched to a gene: 1. The CDR3 bases are TGTGCCAGCAGTTACGGGACTAGCGGGAGGGTTGAGCAGTTCTTC. The encoded protein is CASSYGTSGRVEQFF.

This chain connects TRBV4-1 to TRBJ2-7; D is perhaps TRBD2 (6 bases). This CDR3 spans 16 amino acids. The V end lost 4 bases, the J end lost 0 bases, and 16 bases lay between the germline ends. Germline V gives CDR1 MGHRA, CDR2 YSYEKL. CDR3 region: CASSRIHRDSSYEQYF. For the CDR3, the DNA is TGCGCCAGCAGCCGCATCCACCGGGACTCCTCCTACGAGCAGTACTTC.

This sequence joins TRBV4-1 and TRBJ2-1; no clear D gene. CDR3 length equals 15 residues. The V end was cut by 0 bases, the J end by 3 bases, with 9 bases between. The germline gives CDR1 MGHRA, CDR2 YSYEKL. The CDR3 protein is CASSQDWPVYNEQFF. The CDR3 coding sequence is TGCGCCAGCAGCCAAGATTGGCCAGTCTACAATGAGCAGTTCTTC.

This clone was seen once. The chain couples TRBV5-1 to TRBJ2-5; tentatively, D is TRBD2 (5 bases). The length of the CDR3 is 14 residues. Trimming left V 3 bases short and J 4 bases short, with 13 bases between. Germline assignment: CDR1 SGHRS and CDR2 YFSETQ. The CDR3 loop reads CASSSLGIGETQYF. The DNA of the CDR3 is TGCGCCAGCAGCTCCCTCGGGATCGGAGAGACCCAGTACTTC.

The chain recombines TRBV6-5 with TRBJ2-1; TRBD2 matches 9 bases. In germline, CDR1 is MNHEY, CDR2 SVGAGI. The V gene end was trimmed by 3 bases and the J gene end by 5 bases; junction bases not matched to a gene: 5. CDR3 length: 15 residues. The CDR3 sequence is CASSYGAGGHNEQFF. CDR3 DNA sequence: TGTGCCAGCAGTTATGGAGCGGGAGGCCACAATGAGCAGTTCTTC.

The chain uses TRBV7-6 and TRBJ1-1, with 10 bases lining up with TRBD1. This CDR3 spans 16 amino acids. V lost 5 bases to trimming and J lost 5 bases; unmatched junction nucleotides: 11. CDR1 is SGHVS, CDR2 FNYEAQ, per germline. The CDR3 DNA follows: TGTGCCAGCAGCGAGGGTGACAGGGGGCGTTATACTGAAGCTTTCTTT. This gives the protein CASSEGDRGRYTEAFF.

Turning to this clone: The junction shows a germline mismatch at one end, possibly a read error. The chain couples TRBV6-1 to TRBJ2-5; TRBD2 agrees at 11 bases. This CDR3 is 12 amino acids long. CDR1 and CDR2 from the germline V gene are MNHNS and SASEGT. The CDR3 reads CASRALAGGPHF. The CDR3 DNA is TGTGCCAGCAGAGCGTTAGCGGGAGGGCCCCACTTC.

The chain is built from TRBV10-3 and TRBJ2-7; 7 bases are a match to TRBD2. The germline V gene has CDR1 ENHRY and CDR2 SYGVKD. Trimming removed 7 bases from V and 3 bases from J; junction bases left unmatched: 6. The CDR3 loop spans 13 amino acids. CDR3 coding DNA: TGTGCCATCAAGGTGTCTAGCGGCTACGAGCAGTACTTC. This codes for CAIKVSSGYEQYF.

V is TRBV7-8 and J is TRBJ2-7, with 10 positions matching TRBD2. Germline lookup yields CDR1 SGHVS and CDR2 FQNEAQ. The CDR3 totals 18 residues. Trimming removed 3 bases from V and 2 bases from J; junction bases left unmatched: 13. The CDR3 spells CASSLVPSGSASPYEQYF. The CDR3 DNA reads as TGTGCCAGCAGCTTGGTTCCTAGCGGGAGCGCCTCGCCCTACGAGCAGTACTTC.

The V and J genes are TRBV5-4 and TRBJ2-1; possible D gene TRBD2, 6 bases. This CDR3 spans 16 amino acids. Germline V gene sequence: CDR1 SGHNT, CDR2 YYREEE (reference sequence). The V and J ends lost 4 bases and 3 bases respectively, with 17 bases between them. CDR3 nucleotides: TGTGCCAGCAGCCAGCCGCGGGGACGTATCTACAATGAGCAGTTCTTC. This encodes CASSQPRGRIYNEQFF.

This chain connects TRBV4-1 to TRBJ2-4, with TRBD1 matching 8 bases. The CDR3 spans 18 residues. After removal of 3 bases from V and 2 bases from J, the junction contained 12 bases not matched to a gene. The germline V gene has CDR1 MGHRA and CDR2 YSYEKL. Here the CDR3 reads CASSQIERQGTPKNIQYF. CDR3 in DNA: TGCGCCAGCAGCCAGATCGAGAGACAGGGGACTCCCAAAAACATTCAGTACTTC.

The rearrangement links TRBV6-1 to TRBJ2-2; TRBD2 agrees at 7 bases. V lost 10 bases, J lost 6 bases, and 14 bases stayed unmatched. The CDR3 contains 15 residues. The germline V gene has CDR1 MNHNS and CDR2 SASEGT. Written as DNA, the CDR3 is TGTGCCACCATCCCGACGGGGGGTCTGGCCGGGGAGCTGTTTTTT. It codes for CATIPTGGLAGELFF.

This clone occurred a few times. The chain couples TRBV27 to TRBJ1-1; D is ambiguous. This CDR3 spans 14 amino acids. Germline CDR1 and CDR2: MNHEY and SMNVEV (reference sequence). Trimming shortened V by 8 bases and J by 4 bases, and 17 bases separated the two germline ends. CDR3 loop: CASQPHGAGTEAFF. The DNA for the CDR3 is TGTGCCAGCCAACCCCATGGCGCGGGCACTGAAGCTTTCTTT.

The chain links TRBV6-6 to TRBJ1-1; TRBD1 matches at 9 bases. Germline CDR1 is MNHNY and CDR2 is SVGAGI (reference sequence). The CDR3 runs to 16 residues. V shed 6 bases, J shed 5 bases, and the junction held 13 bases outside the gene matches. The CDR3 nucleotides read TGTGCCAGCAGCACCGGGACAGGGTTCGTTTGGACTGAAGCTTTCTTT. It is translated as CASSTGTGFVWTEAFF.

The CDR3 sequence: CASSSWAGVSNQPQHF. CDR3 bases: TGTGCCAGCAGTTCTTGGGCAGGGGTTAGCAATCAGCCCCAGCATTTT. This chain uses TRBV27 with TRBJ1-5, with a tentative D call TRBD1 (6 bases). Trimming cost V 4 bases and J 0 bases, with 13 bases left between them. The CDR3 is made up of 16 amino acids. From germline, CDR1 is MNHEY and CDR2 SMNVEV (reference sequence).

The V call is TRBV28, the J call TRBJ2-1; 8 bases are shared with TRBD2. After removal of 10 bases from V and 1 base from J, the junction contained 9 bases not matched to a gene. The germline V gene has CDR1 MDHEN and CDR2 SYDVKM. The CDR3 is made up of 15 amino acids. The CDR3 spells CATCLAGGSYNEQFF. CDR3 bases: TGTGCCACCTGCTTGGCGGGAGGATCCTACAATGAGCAGTTCTTC.

The chain employs TRBV6-5 and TRBJ2-5, with TRBD2 identical over 9 bases. Trimming cost V 7 bases and J 10 bases; bases outside gene matches: 10. The CDR3 sequence is 13 residues long. Germline V CDR1 and CDR2: MNHEY, SVGAGI. The CDR3 DNA follows: TGTGCCAGCAATGATGCGGGGGGGAAGGACCAGTACTTC. This translates into CASNDAGGKDQYF.

The rearrangement uses TRBV6-1 and TRBJ2-7; no firm D call. The germline V gene has CDR1 MNHNS and CDR2 SASEGT. V shed 4 bases and J shed 2 bases, with 12 bases lying between them. The CDR3 consists of 14 residues. In DNA form, the CDR3 reads TGTGCCAGCAGTGTAGAACCCACTGCCTACGAGCAGTACTTC. Amino acids: CASSVEPTAYEQYF.

The genes are TRBV4-1 and TRBJ2-3; 9 bases map to TRBD2. The CDR3 sequence is 16 residues long. The V segment lost 1 base and the J segment 3 bases; nucleotides outside the gene matches: 5. Germline CDR1 is MGHRA and CDR2 is YSYEKL. CDR3 nucleotide sequence: TGCGCCAGCAGCCAAGGAGATAGCGGGAGAACAGATACGCAGTATTTT. Amino acids: CASSQGDSGRTDTQYF.

The chain couples TRBV10-3 to TRBJ2-7; TRBD1 matches at 9 bases. V lost 6 bases to trimming and J lost 6 bases; unmatched junction nucleotides: 9. CDR3 length: 14 amino acids. Germline V CDR1 and CDR2: ENHRY, SYGVKD. The DNA for the CDR3 is TGTGCCATCAGCCCCGGGACAGGGATTGTCGAGCAGTACTTC. Translation gives CAISPGTGIVEQYF.

The J gene is TRBJ2-3, the V gene TRBV5-1, with 7 bases lining up with TRBD2. CDR3 length: 17 amino acids. V trimming: 3 bases; J trimming: 2 bases; junction bases outside the gene matches: 12. The germline gives CDR1 SGHRS, CDR2 YFSETQ. CDR3 in DNA: TGCGCCAGCAGCTCCAACCCTGCGGGGGACCACACAGATACGCAGTATTTT. It yields the protein CASSSNPAGDHTDTQYF.

The CDR3 region has the DNA TGTGCCAGCAACCGGGCACCGAGGGAAAGCGAGCAGTACTTC. Translated: CASNRAPRESEQYF. This sequence joins TRBV28 and TRBJ2-7, with a tentative D call TRBD2 (5 bases). CDR1 and CDR2 (germline): MDHEN, SYDVKM. The CDR3 is 14 amino acids. The V and J ends lost 7 bases and 6 bases respectively, with 19 bases between them.

The chain joins TRBV7-8 to TRBJ2-2; D perhaps matches TRBD1 (5 bases). The V and J ends lost 1 base and 2 bases respectively, with 8 bases between them. Germline V CDR1 and CDR2: SGHVS, FQNEAQ. The CDR3 has 15 amino acids. The CDR3 DNA reads as TGTGCCAGCAGCTTAGGGACACTCAACACCGGGGAGCTGTTTTTT. The encoded protein is CASSLGTLNTGELFF.

This clone showed up just once. At the DNA level, this CDR3 is encoded by other sequences in the same sample as well. The V gene is TRBV7-9, the J gene TRBJ1-1; no definite D call. V was shortened by 3 bases and J by 2 bases, with 7 bases between the two germline ends. Per germline, CDR1 SEHNR and CDR2 FQNEAQ (reference sequence). The CDR3 extends over 13 amino acids. The CDR3 loop reads CASSFPGNTEAFF. The CDR3 DNA sequence: TGTGCCAGCAGCTTCCCGGGTAACACTGAAGCTTTCTTT.

J is TRBJ2-7 and V is TRBV10-3; D gene ambiguous. The V and J ends lost 4 bases and 4 bases respectively, with 8 bases between them. Germline lookup yields CDR1 ENHRY and CDR2 SYGVKD. The CDR3 sequence is 12 residues long. CDR3 protein: CAISGQSYEQYF. The CDR3, as DNA: TGTGCCATCAGTGGGCAGTCGTACGAGCAGTACTTC.

DNA of the CDR3: TGTGCCAGCAGTGCCTACGGGACAGGGGGCCTGAATGAGCAGTTCTTC. Amino acid sequence: CASSAYGTGGLNEQFF. The V call is TRBV6-1, the J call TRBJ2-1, with 12 bases lining up with TRBD1. Germline V lookup: CDR1 MNHNS, CDR2 SASEGT. The trim removed 4 bases at V and 7 bases at J, leaving 8 bases unmatched. CDR3 length: 16 amino acids.

This CDR3 reads CASSAGLGELFF. CDR3 nucleotide sequence: TGTGCCAGTAGTGCAGGCCTCGGGGAGCTGTTTTTT. This chain connects TRBV19 to TRBJ2-2; the D is unclear. V lost 5 bases and J lost 7, with 8 bases in between. Germline V gives CDR1 LNHDA, CDR2 SQIVND (reference sequence). This CDR3 has 12 amino acids.

The rearrangement joins TRBV21-1 to TRBJ2-5; the D segment call TRBD1 is taken from the table without a DNA check. TRBV21-1 has pseudogene status. The CDR3 consists of 16 residues. The CDR3 region is CASSSKGDRGGETQYF. The CDR3 DNA reads as TGTGCCAGCAGCTCAAAAGGGGACAGGGGTGGGGAGACCCAGTACTTC.

This chain links TRBV7-2 with TRBJ2-1; 7 bases are shared with TRBD1. V lost 1 base to trimming and J lost 1 base; unmatched junction nucleotides: 1. This CDR3 has 15 residues. Germline V lookup: CDR1 SGHTA, CDR2 FQGNSA. The DNA of the CDR3 is TGTGCCAGCAGCTTAGAGGGGGCTTCCTACAATGAGCAGTTCTTC. Translation: CASSLEGASYNEQFF.

This chain links TRBV27 with TRBJ2-7, with a weak D call TRBD1 (6 bases). Trimming took 6 bases from V and 5 from J, leaving 14 bases between them. This CDR3 is built from 13 residues. Per germline, CDR1 MNHEY and CDR2 SMNVEV (reference sequence). In nucleotides, the CDR3 is TGTGCCAGCAGCCTTACAGGGTCCCACGAGCAGTACTTC. It is translated as CASSLTGSHEQYF.